These T cell receptor beta chains were read from a single sample in a study of CD8 T cells in ankylosing spondylitis. MiXCR, run by TCRdb on the 5' RACE reads, gives a single entry per CDR3 protein. This table holds 150,000 to 250,000 distinct CDR3 sequences, around 13% found once. The sequencing input was blood, either unsorted or a sorted T cell fraction (not recorded which). These receptor sequences come from a male donor with ankylosing spondylitis or in good health (not recorded which). Both conserved end residues are part of each CDR3. Each record gives: V gene, clone size, CDR3 length, J gene, D gene, CDR3 DNA, CDR3 protein. A D gene is named only where the DNA matches it firmly. Size tells how often a clone was seen (once, few, many) or the class of an expanded clone, and some rows leave it out.

V gene: TRBV29-1
clone size: few
CDR3 length: 13
J gene: TRBJ2-3
D gene: .
CDR3 DNA: TGCAGCGTTAACAGGGCTAGCACAGATACGCAGTATTTT
CDR3 protein: CSVNRASTDTQYF

V gene: TRBV29-1
clone size: few
CDR3 length: 15
J gene: TRBJ2-7
D gene: .
CDR3 DNA: TGCAGCGTTGAAGGGGAACAGGAGGGTACCTACGAGCAGTACTTC
CDR3 protein: CSVEGEQEGTYEQYF

V gene: TRBV4-1
clone size: many
CDR3 length: 13
J gene: TRBJ1-2
D gene: TRBD1
CDR3 DNA: TGCGCCAGCAGTCGGACAGGGAACGATGGCTACACCTTC
CDR3 protein: CASSRTGNDGYTF

V gene: TRBV5-1
clone size: .
CDR3 length: 14
J gene: TRBJ2-7
D gene: .
CDR3 DNA: TGCGCCAGCAGCAGTGGCCTCGGAAACTACGAGCAGTACTTC
CDR3 protein: CASSSGLGNYEQYF

V gene: TRBV5-1
clone size: few
CDR3 length: 14
J gene: TRBJ1-1
D gene: TRBD1
CDR3 DNA: TGCGCCAGCAGCCCGCTCACAGGGGGCACTGAAGCTTTCTTT
CDR3 protein: CASSPLTGGTEAFF

V gene: TRBV5-1
clone size: .
CDR3 length: 17
J gene: TRBJ1-1
D gene: TRBD1
CDR3 DNA: TGCGCCAGCAGCTTGGGGGACAGGGGATCGATGAACACTGAAGCTTTCTTT
CDR3 protein: CASSLGDRGSMNTEAFF

V gene: TRBV10-3
clone size: few
CDR3 length: 17
J gene: TRBJ2-3
D gene: .
CDR3 DNA: TGTGCCATCAGTGAAAACCGGGGATTCTCTAGCACAGATACGCAGTATTTT
CDR3 protein: CAISENRGFSSTDTQYF

V gene: TRBV7-6
clone size: .
CDR3 length: 12
J gene: TRBJ2-7
D gene: .
CDR3 DNA: TGTGCCAGCAGCCCCGAAGGCTACGAGCAGTACTTC
CDR3 protein: CASSPEGYEQYF

V gene: TRBV5-6
clone size: .
CDR3 length: 15
J gene: TRBJ2-7
D gene: .
CDR3 DNA: TGTGCCAGCAGCTCAGCTTCAGAATTATCCAACGAGCAGTACTTC
CDR3 protein: CASSSASELSNEQYF

V gene: TRBV15
clone size: few
CDR3 length: 15
J gene: TRBJ2-3
D gene: TRBD1
CDR3 DNA: TGTGCCACCAGCAGCTACAGGGGTGAGACAGATACGCAGTATTTT
CDR3 protein: CATSSYRGETDTQYF

V gene: TRBV5-1
clone size: .
CDR3 length: 14
J gene: TRBJ2-3
D gene: TRBD2
CDR3 DNA: TGCGCCAGCAGAGCGGGATACCTCACAGATACGCAGTATTTT
CDR3 protein: CASRAGYLTDTQYF

V gene: TRBV15
clone size: .
CDR3 length: 14
J gene: TRBJ1-5
D gene: .
CDR3 DNA: TGTGCCACCAGTGTTATGGGAGGCAATCAGCCCCAGCATTTT
CDR3 protein: CATSVMGGNQPQHF

V gene: TRBV29-1
clone size: many
CDR3 length: 12
J gene: TRBJ2-3
D gene: .
CDR3 DNA: TGCAGCGTCATGGGGCCGGAGTCAACGCAGTATTTT
CDR3 protein: CSVMGPESTQYF

V gene: TRBV20-1
clone size: .
CDR3 length: 13
J gene: TRBJ2-7
D gene: .
CDR3 DNA: TGCAGTGCTAGAGGCGGGATCTCCTACGAGCAGTACTTC
CDR3 protein: CSARGGISYEQYF

V gene: TRBV5-1
clone size: .
CDR3 length: 15
J gene: TRBJ2-7
D gene: TRBD1
CDR3 DNA: TGCGCCAGCAGCCTCTCCGGGACAGGTTTCTACGAGCAGTACTTC
CDR3 protein: CASSLSGTGFYEQYF

V gene: TRBV20-1
clone size: few
CDR3 length: 14
J gene: TRBJ2-1
D gene: TRBD2
CDR3 DNA: TGCAGTGCTAGATGGCTAGCGGGGGGGTATGAGCAGTTCTTC
CDR3 protein: CSARWLAGGYEQFF

V gene: TRBV6-6
clone size: few
CDR3 length: 13
J gene: TRBJ1-5
D gene: .
CDR3 DNA: TGTGCCAGCAGGTCGGGCTACAATCAGCCCCAGCATTTT
CDR3 protein: CASRSGYNQPQHF

V gene: TRBV3-1
clone size: .
CDR3 length: 15
J gene: TRBJ2-3
D gene: .
CDR3 DNA: TGTGCCAGCAGCCATGCCCGGACAGACACAGATACGCAGTATTTT
CDR3 protein: CASSHARTDTDTQYF

V gene: TRBV5-6
clone size: .
CDR3 length: 12
J gene: TRBJ2-7
D gene: .
CDR3 DNA: TGTGCCAGCAGCTTGGTACAGGCCGAGCAGTACTTC
CDR3 protein: CASSLVQAEQYF

V gene: TRBV14
clone size: .
CDR3 length: 13
J gene: TRBJ1-1
D gene: .
CDR3 DNA: TGTGCCAGCAGCCGCGACATAACCACTGAAGCTTTCTTT
CDR3 protein: CASSRDITTEAFF